This passage covers 11 T cell receptor beta chains from one sample sequenced in a study of shared clonotypes between healthy human individuals. Profiling relied on immunoSEQ multiplex PCR, and the TCRdb table lists in-frame clones only, not all of them. Of some 500,000 clones in the sample, about 96% were seen once. The sequenced sample was naive CD4+ T cells sorted from blood. Sample subset: CD45RA+ positively selected. The source is a woman aged 25 to 39 in good health.

V usage is TRBV6-6 and J usage is TRBJ2-3; 12 bases are a match to TRBD2. V lost 5 bases and J lost 6; bases outside the gene matches: 9. The CDR3 totals 16 residues. Germline lookup yields CDR1 MNHNY and CDR2 SVGAGI (reference sequence). CDR3 nucleotides: TGTGCCAGCAGTGCAGGACTAGCGGGACGTCAGGATACGCAGTATTTT. Translating gives CASSAGLAGRQDTQYF.

The chain links TRBV7-8 to TRBJ2-5; D gene unclear. The J call may be faulty, since TRBJ2-7 better matches the DNA end. Germline V lookup: CDR1 SGHVS, CDR2 FQNEAQ. The CDR3 spans 14 residues. The CDR3 protein is CASSLAFGANEQYF. As DNA, the CDR3 is TGTGCCAGCAGCTTAGCCTTCGGAGCCAACGAGCAGTACTTC.

The V and J genes are TRBV11-2 and TRBJ2-7; D is unresolved. Germline lookup yields CDR1 SGHAT and CDR2 FQNNGV. Trimming shortened V by 1 base and J by 3 bases, and 10 bases separated the two germline ends. The CDR3 runs to 14 residues. CDR3 in amino acids: CASSLGLSLYEQYF. The CDR3 DNA sequence: TGTGCCAGCAGCTTAGGGCTCTCTCTCTACGAGCAGTACTTC.

The chain links TRBV5-1 to TRBJ1-1, with a weak D call TRBD1 (5 bases). This CDR3 has 14 amino acids. Trimming pared 0 bases from V and 3 bases from J, leaving 9 bases between. Germline-derived CDR1 and CDR2 are SGHRS and YFSETQ. DNA of the CDR3: TGCGCCAGCAGCTTGGGCCAGGGCTACACTGAAGCTTTCTTT. Residues: CASSLGQGYTEAFF.

Only one count was recorded for this clone. This chain links TRBV28 with TRBJ2-3; D is unclear. The germline gives CDR1 MDHEN, CDR2 SYDVKM. The V end lost 3 bases, the J end lost 0 bases, and 4 bases lay between the germline ends. The CDR3 contains 13 residues. As DNA, the CDR3 is TGTGCCAGCAGTTTCCGTAGCACAGATACGCAGTATTTT. Residues: CASSFRSTDTQYF.

The chain couples TRBV11-2 to TRBJ2-7; the D gene is possibly TRBD2 (5 bases). V dropped 5 bases and J dropped 6 bases, with 14 bases sitting between them. CDR3 length equals 13 residues. The germline V gene has CDR1 SGHAT and CDR2 FQNNGV. CDR3 sequence: CASSETGSGEQYF. DNA for the CDR3: TGTGCCAGCAGCGAGACGGGATCTGGCGAGCAGTACTTC.

The chain employs TRBV7-2 and TRBJ2-7, with D hard to call. Germline values: CDR1 SGHTA, CDR2 FQGNSA. This CDR3 is 14 amino acids long. V lost 1 base and J lost 4, with 11 bases in between. In DNA form, the CDR3 reads TGTGCCAGCAGCTTAGACGTTTCTTTTTACGAGCAGTACTTC. Protein product: CASSLDVSFYEQYF.

This rearrangement joins TRBV7-9 to TRBJ1-3; no definite D call. CDR3 length: 16 amino acids. V was trimmed by 5 bases and J by 0 bases, leaving 14 bases between them. Germline V gives CDR1 SEHNR, CDR2 FQNEAQ (reference sequence). The CDR3 DNA reads TGTGCCAGCAGCCCGAACCCTCTATTCTCTGGAAACACCATATATTTT. Translated: CASSPNPLFSGNTIYF.

CDR3 in amino acids: CASSPRDRADEQYF. Written as DNA, the CDR3 is TGTGCCAGCAGCCCCCGGGACAGGGCGGACGAGCAGTACTTC. This chain uses TRBV7-8 with TRBJ2-7; 9 bases match TRBD1. With V trimmed by 5 bases and J by 5 bases, 7 bases remained unmatched. The CDR3 runs to 14 residues. The germline CDR1 and CDR2 sequences are SGHVS and FQNEAQ.

This clone was recorded only once. A read error may produce the germline difference seen at one junction end. The chain links TRBV5-3 to TRBJ2-5; perhaps TRBD2 as D (6 bases). TRBV5-3 is known as an ORF, though its function is uncertain. The CDR3 consists of 15 residues. CDR3 DNA: TGTGCCAGCAGCTTGTCTGGGACTCCCACTACACCCCAGTACTTC. It codes for CASSLSGTPTTPQYF.

The chain combines TRBV28 with TRBJ2-1; D remains ambiguous. The CDR3 has 14 residues. CDR1 and CDR2 (germline): MDHEN, SYDVKM. Trimming removed 3 bases at V and 3 bases at J, with 9 bases between. CDR3 amino acids: CASSFQVFYNEQFF. The CDR3 nucleotides read TGTGCCAGCAGTTTTCAGGTGTTCTACAATGAGCAGTTCTTC.